These 14 T cell receptor beta chains share one sample of origin, sequenced in a study of T cells in tuberculosis. Noted time point: new active TB diagnosis, blood taken before or within 7 days of starting treatment. TCRdb's copy holds only in-frame clones and misses some; the assay was immunoSEQ multiplex PCR. Of some 31,000 clones listed, roughly 88% are singletons. The sample in question was PBMCs, obtained at tuberculosis diagnosis. The receptors stem from an adult with tuberculosis.

The chain combines TRBV5-1 with TRBJ1-1; possibly TRBD1 for D (6 bases). CDR3 length equals 15 residues. V lost 0 bases and J lost 4, with 13 bases in between. Germline values: CDR1 SGHRS, CDR2 YFSETQ. The CDR3 DNA is TGCGCCAGCAGCTTGGGACAGGTTGAAGTCACTGAAGCTTTCTTT. Its translation: CASSLGQVEVTEAFF. The variable domain in full, completed from reference TRBV5-1 and TRBJ1-1, reads KAGVTQTPRYLIKTRGQQVTLSCSPISGHRSVSWYQQTPGQGLQFLFEYFSETQRNKGNFPGRFSGRQFSNSRSEMNVSTLELGDSALYLCASSLGQVEVTEAFFGQGTRLTVV.

The chain has TRBV7-9 and TRBJ1-1; a possible D gene is TRBD1 (6 bases). V lost 4 bases and J 6 bases, leaving 15 bases between the germline ends. The germline CDR1 and CDR2 sequences are SEHNR and FQNEAQ (reference sequence). The length of the CDR3 is 14 residues. The CDR3 bases are TGTGCCAGCAGCTCAATGGGACAAAGCGCTGAAGCTTTCTTT. Translation: CASSSMGQSAEAFF.

The chain combines TRBV30 with TRBJ2-5, with 11 bases fitting TRBD2. CDR3 length: 13 residues. V lost 3 bases, J lost 4 bases, and 1 base stayed unmatched. Germline CDR1 GTSNPN, CDR2 SVGIG (reference sequence). The CDR3 is CAWSGLAGETQYF. DNA for the CDR3: TGTGCCTGGAGCGGACTAGCGGGAGAGACCCAGTACTTC.

This chain links TRBV5-1 with TRBJ2-1; D possibly corresponds to TRBD2 (5 bases). The V gene lost 0 bases and the J gene lost 13 bases, with 17 bases spanning the gap. The CDR3 consists of 14 residues. Germline V gene lookup returns CDR1 SGHRS and CDR2 YFSETQ. The CDR3 here is CASSLVGSVDPQFF. CDR3 DNA: TGCGCCAGCAGCTTGGTAGGTAGCGTGGACCCCCAGTTCTTC.

This clone was seen more than once but under ten times. The chain has TRBV27 and TRBJ2-3; 12 bases align to TRBD2. The V and J ends lost 4 bases and 0 bases, in that order; junction bases with no gene match: 5. CDR3 length: 17 amino acids. The germline V gene has CDR1 MNHEY and CDR2 SMNVEV (reference sequence). CDR3 sequence reads: CASSWLAGGASTDTQYF. The DNA of the CDR3 is TGTGCCAGCAGTTGGCTAGCGGGAGGGGCTAGCACAGATACGCAGTATTTT.

This chain links TRBV28 with TRBJ2-3, with D perhaps matching TRBD2 (5 bases). The CDR3 is made up of 13 amino acids. Germline V gives CDR1 MDHEN, CDR2 SYDVKM. Trimming pared 6 bases from V and 5 bases from J, leaving 12 bases between. The DNA for the CDR3 is TGTGCCAGCAGCTACGGGGAAGGAGATACGCAGTATTTT. Amino acid sequence: CASSYGEGDTQYF.

The rearrangement joins TRBV5-1 to TRBJ1-1, with 8 bases fitting TRBD1. CDR3 length equals 14 residues. Unmatched junction bases numbered 4, after V lost 4 bases and J lost 2 bases. Germline loops: CDR1 SGHRS, CDR2 YFSETQ. The CDR3 here is CASSGRGLNTEAFF. Written as DNA, the CDR3 is TGCGCCAGCAGCGGCAGGGGGCTTAACACTGAAGCTTTCTTT.

V usage is TRBV6-1 and J usage is TRBJ1-2, with a tentative D call TRBD1 (6 bases). V lost 0 bases to trimming and J lost 4 bases, with 12 bases between them. The germline gives CDR1 MNHNS, CDR2 SASEGT. This CDR3 has 15 residues. CDR3 sequence reads: CASSEASGGPYGYTF. The CDR3, as DNA: TGTGCCAGCAGTGAAGCGAGCGGGGGGCCCTATGGCTACACCTTC.

This clone was observed a few times. The J gene is TRBJ1-1, the V gene TRBV6-1; D is unresolved. The CDR3 runs to 15 residues. Germline assignment: CDR1 MNHNS and CDR2 SASEGT. Trimming cost V 4 bases and J 4 bases, with 16 bases left between them. This chain's CDR3 is CASSALVGSGTEAFF. CDR3 DNA: TGTGCCAGCAGTGCCTTGGTGGGTTCGGGCACTGAAGCTTTCTTT.

This clone has only one observation. V and J are TRBV6-1 and TRBJ1-2; TRBD1 is a possible D gene (6 bases). The germline gives CDR1 MNHNS, CDR2 SASEGT. This CDR3 has 15 residues. Trimming removed 4 bases at V and 4 bases at J, with 16 bases between. The CDR3 DNA reads as TGTGCCAGCAGTGTTTTGGGACAACCTTTCTATGGCTACACCTTC. Translation: CASSVLGQPFYGYTF.

CDR3 nucleotides: TGCGCCAGCAGCCGGGCAGGGGTCAATGAGCAGTTCTTC. Its protein is CASSRAGVNEQFF. The V gene is TRBV4-1, the J gene TRBJ2-1; a possible D gene is TRBD1 (6 bases). The ends were cut back, 4 bases at V and 6 bases at J, with 10 bases in the middle. CDR3 length: 13 amino acids. Germline loops: CDR1 MGHRA, CDR2 YSYEKL.

The chain uses TRBV15 and TRBJ2-1, with 11 bases that match TRBD2. V dropped 4 bases and J dropped 10; count of bases not matched to a gene: 9. The CDR3 is 15 amino acids. CDR1 LNHNV and CDR2 YYDKDF come from the germline V gene (reference sequence). The CDR3, as DNA: TGTGCCACCAGCAAGTCCTTACTAGCGGGGGAAGAGCAGTTCTTC. This translates into CATSKSLLAGEEQFF. The whole variable domain, filled in from reference TRBV15 and TRBJ2-1, reads DAMVIQNPRYQVTQFGKPVTLSCSQTLNHNVMYWYQQKSSQAPKLLFHYYDKDFNNEADTPDNFQSRRPNTSFCFLDIRSPGLGDTAMYLCATSKSLLAGEEQFFGPGTRLTVL.

The V gene is TRBV10-3, the J gene TRBJ2-1, with 8 bases fitting TRBD2. This CDR3 comprises 14 residues. The germline gives CDR1 ENHRY, CDR2 SYGVKD. V gave up 4 bases and J gave up 5 bases; unmatched junction bases: 4. In DNA, the CDR3 is TGTGCCATCAGTGGTGGGACTAGAAACAATGAGCAGTTCTTC. It specifies CAISGGTRNNEQFF.

The chain recombines TRBV15 with TRBJ2-7, with 7 bases that match TRBD2. The germline gives CDR1 LNHNV, CDR2 YYDKDF (reference sequence). This CDR3 is built from 13 residues. J lost 5 bases, V lost 2 bases, and 3 bases had no gene match. The DNA of the CDR3 is TGTGCCACCAGCAGAAAGGCGGGGGACGAGCAGTACTTC. It yields the protein CATSRKAGDEQYF.